A selection of T cell receptor beta chains follows, all from one sample in a study of shared clonotypes between healthy human individuals. Some clones are missing from TCRdb's copy, which holds only in-frame ones; the method was immunoSEQ multiplex PCR. This table holds about 2.3 million clones, 85% to 95% found once. Material: naive CD4+ T cells from PBMCs. The receptors stem from a man aged 18-30 years in good health. Some clones in this sample may be carry-over from other donors' samples. The CDR3 runs from the conserved cysteine through the conserved F or W. Fields, in order: V gene, clone size, D gene, J gene, CDR3 DNA, CDR3 protein. D genes are given only for firm matches. Rows may omit the clone size; those that give it use once, few, many or a size class.

TRBV7-9	NA	NA	TRBJ1-2	TGTGCCAGCAGCTTGGACACGGAGGGCTACACCTTC	CASSLDTEGYTF
TRBV18	NA	TRBD1	TRBJ2-7	TGTGCCAGCTCACCGGACAGGGTGGGGGAGCAGTACTTC	CASSPDRVGEQYF
TRBV7-9	NA	NA	TRBJ1-1	TGTGCCAGCAGCTTATCGGGCAGTTCGACCACTGAAGCTTTCTTT	CASSLSGSSTTEAFF
TRBV4-1	NA	TRBD2	TRBJ2-1	TGCGCCAGCAGCCAATTAGGACTAGTCTACAATGAGCAGTTCTTC	CASSQLGLVYNEQFF
TRBV5-4	few	NA	TRBJ1-3	TGTGCCAGCAGCTCTGACTCGGGGGCTCGTGGAAACACCATATATTTT	CASSSDSGARGNTIYF
TRBV6-5	once	NA	TRBJ1-5	TGTGCCAGCAGCCCTACAAGCAATCAGCCCCAGCATTTT	CASSPTSNQPQHF
TRBV5-1	NA	TRBD2	TRBJ2-1	TGCGCCAGCAGCTTGATGACTAGCGGGACTTACAATGAGCAGTTCTTC	CASSLMTSGTYNEQFF
TRBV7-2	once	NA	TRBJ2-7	TGTGCCAGCAGCTTACTACACGAGCAGTACTTC	CASSLLHEQYF
TRBV5-1	NA	TRBD1	TRBJ2-1	TGCGCCAGCAGCGAAGGACAGGGGTCCTACAATGAGCAGTTCTTC	CASSEGQGSYNEQFF
TRBV27	NA	NA	TRBJ1-5	TGTGCCAGCAGTTTTAAGATCGGTCAGCCCCAGCATTTT	CASSFKIGQPQHF
TRBV10-1	few	TRBD2	TRBJ2-7	TGCGCCAGCAGTGGGGGACTATCCTACGAGCAGTACTTC	CASSGGLSYEQYF
TRBV28	NA	NA	TRBJ2-7	TGTGCCAGCAGTTTATCTGGGGGCCCCTCCTACGAGCAGTACTTC	CASSLSGGPSYEQYF
TRBV7-9	NA	NA	TRBJ1-6	TGTGCCAGCAGCTTTGAAGATTCACCCCTCCACTTT	CASSFEDSPLHF
TRBV19	NA	NA	TRBJ2-7	TGTGCCAGTGGGACACCCTCCTACGAGCAGTACTTC	CASGTPSYEQYF
TRBV7-9	NA	NA	TRBJ2-1	TGTGCCAGTACGAGATCGTCCTACAATGAGCAGTTCTTC	CASTRSSYNEQFF
TRBV27	NA	TRBD2	TRBJ2-5	TGTGCCAGCAGTCTCAATCCACTAGCGGAGCAAGAGACCCAGTACTTC	CASSLNPLAEQETQYF
TRBV7-9	NA	NA	TRBJ1-1	TGTGCCAGCAGCTCCAGAGTAGGGTTGAACACTGAAGCTTTCTTT	CASSSRVGLNTEAFF
TRBV5-1	NA	TRBD2	TRBJ2-2	TGCGCCAGCAGCTTGGGACTAGCGGGGTACACCGGGGAGCTGTTTTTT	CASSLGLAGYTGELFF
TRBV23-1	NA	TRBD2	TRBJ2-1	TGCGCCAGCAGTAATGGGGGGGGAGATTGCTACAATGAGCAGTTCTTC	CASSNGGGDCYNEQFF
TRBV19	NA	NA	TRBJ1-1	TGTGCCAGTAGAGCTTGGGTCGGTCGAGGGGGGCCAGCCGCTGAAGCTTTCTTT	CASRAWVGRGGPAAEAFF
TRBV6-5	once	NA	TRBJ1-1	TGTGCCAGCACCCGATCAAGGAACACTGAAGCTTTCTTT	CASTRSRNTEAFF
TRBV29-1	NA	NA	TRBJ2-1	TGCAGCGCTATAAGGTCCGCTGCCTACAATGAGCAGTTCTTC	CSAIRSAAYNEQFF
TRBV4-2	NA	NA	TRBJ2-1	TGTGCCAGCAGCCAAGAAAGGTTGTCTAGCGCGTACAATGAGCAGTTCTTC	CASSQERLSSAYNEQFF
TRBV29-1	NA	NA	TRBJ1-4	TGCAGCGTTGCGGACCAGGCAACTAATGAAAAACTGTTTTTT	CSVADQATNEKLFF
TRBV10-3	NA	NA	TRBJ2-7	TGTGCCACAACCCAATCGGAGGGCAGCCTCTACGAGCAGTACTTC	CATTQSEGSLYEQYF
TRBV5-4	NA	NA	TRBJ2-3	TGTGCCAGCAGCGCGAACCCCCCGGGGACAGATACGCAGTATTTT	CASSANPPGTDTQYF
TRBV27	once	TRBD2	TRBJ2-5	TGTGCCAGCAGTCCTCTGGGGGGGTTAGAGACCCAGTACTTC	CASSPLGGLETQYF
TRBV6-5	NA	TRBD1	TRBJ2-1	TGTGCCAGTTCCCGCGGGTGGGACAGGTACAATGAGCAGTTCTTC	CASSRGWDRYNEQFF
TRBV5-3	NA	NA	TRBJ2-1	TGTGCCAGAAGCTTGCCGGCTCGCTGGCGGCCTTACTACAATGAGCAGTTCTTC	CARSLPARWRPYYNEQFF
TRBV9	NA	TRBD2	TRBJ2-3	TGTGCCAGCAGCGTAGGGACTAGCGGGACGACAGATACGCAGTATTTT	CASSVGTSGTTDTQYF
TRBV14	NA	NA	TRBJ2-3	TGTGCCAGCAGCCCCGTTGCTAGCACAGATACGCAGTATTTT	CASSPVASTDTQYF
TRBV25-1	NA	NA	TRBJ2-1	TGTGCCAGCAGTGAATCGCCCGGGACGGTTATATACAATGAGCAGTTCTTC	CASSESPGTVIYNEQFF
TRBV6-1	NA	NA	TRBJ1-1	TGTGCCAGCAGTGCCAGGGCCCGGGGGGCTTTCTTT	CASSARARGAFF
TRBV29-1	few	TRBD2	TRBJ2-7	TGCAGCGGAGGGACTAGCGTTCCGGGCGAGCAGTACTTC	CSGGTSVPGEQYF
TRBV2	few	NA	TRBJ1-1	TGTGCCAGCAGTGTCAAAGGGGTCGGCACTGAAGCTTTCTTT	CASSVKGVGTEAFF
TRBV11-2	NA	TRBD2	TRBJ2-3	TGTGCCAGCAGCTCGAACCCCGGACTAGCGGGAGTAATAGATACGCAGTATTTT	CASSSNPGLAGVIDTQYF
TRBV7-8	NA	NA	TRBJ2-1	TGTGCCAGCAGCTTAGTTTTCGCGCTAGCGAGGACCTACAATGAGCAGTTCTTC	CASSLVFALARTYNEQFF
TRBV2	NA	TRBD1	TRBJ2-7	TGTGCCAGCAGTGAACAGGGGGCGGTCTACGAGCAGTACTTC	CASSEQGAVYEQYF
TRBV10-3	NA	NA	TRBJ2-1	TGTGCCATCAGTGAGGGGCAGGGAAACAATGAGCAGTTCTTC	CAISEGQGNNEQFF
TRBV5-4	NA	NA	TRBJ2-3	TGTGCCAGCAGCTTGATGACAGATACGCAGTATTTT	CASSLMTDTQYF
TRBV6-5	NA	NA	TRBJ1-1	TGTGCCAGCAGTGCACTTGAGGCCACTGAAGCTTTCTTT	CASSALEATEAFF
TRBV27	NA	TRBD2	TRBJ2-7	TGTGCCAGCGCTCTGGGGCGGGGGGCAGGGTTCTACGAGCAGTACTTC	CASALGRGAGFYEQYF
TRBV9	NA	NA	TRBJ2-2	TGTGCCAGCAGCGCTCGACAGGGAGGAACCGGGGAGCTGTTTTTT	CASSARQGGTGELFF
TRBV10-3	NA	TRBD2	TRBJ2-3	TGTGCCATCAAGGGCGGGAGTACAGATACGCAGTATTTT	CAIKGGSTDTQYF
TRBV29-1	NA	NA	TRBJ2-1	TGCAGCGTGCAGGTGAGCTCCTACAATGAGCAGTTCTTC	CSVQVSSYNEQFF
TRBV21-1	NA	NA	TRBJ2-2	TGTGCCAGCAGCATCCCCAAACAACCGGGCCCCCGGGCCGGGGAGCTGTTTTTT	CASSIPKQPGPRAGELFF
TRBV5-1	NA	NA	TRBJ2-3	TGCGCCAGCAGCTTGGCTGGGCTCGGAGATACGCAGTATTTT	CASSLAGLGDTQYF
TRBV18	NA	TRBD1	TRBJ1-2	TGTGCCAGCTCACCCGCACAGGGGGCTAACTATGGCTACACCTTC	CASSPAQGANYGYTF
TRBV4-3	NA	NA	TRBJ1-2	TGCGCCAGCAGCCAAGATCGCAACAGGGTTTATGGCTACACCTTC	CASSQDRNRVYGYTF
TRBV9	NA	TRBD1	TRBJ1-1	TGTGCCAGCAGCGCGCGACAGGGATTGACTGAAGCTTTCTTT	CASSARQGLTEAFF
TRBV5-4	NA	NA	TRBJ2-2	TGTGCCAGCACTTCCCCGCAGGCCGGGGAGCTGTTTTTT	CASTSPQAGELFF
TRBV19	NA	TRBD1	TRBJ1-5	TGTGCCAGTAGTATAGAGGGACAGGGTAATCAGCCCCAGCATTTT	CASSIEGQGNQPQHF
TRBV7-3	NA	TRBD1	TRBJ2-2	TGTGCCAGCAGCCCCAAAACAGGGGCCGGGGAGCTGTTTTTT	CASSPKTGAGELFF
TRBV28	NA	NA	TRBJ2-5	TGTGCCAGCAGGCTCAAAGAGACCCAGTACTTC	CASRLKETQYF
TRBV28	NA	NA	TRBJ1-2	TGTGCCAGCAGTTTATATTCAGGGTATGGCTACACCTTC	CASSLYSGYGYTF
TRBV2	NA	NA	TRBJ2-7	TGTGCCAGCAGTCCAAGTTCAAAGGGATACGAGCAGTACTTC	CASSPSSKGYEQYF
TRBV5-1	NA	NA	TRBJ2-7	TGCGCCAGCAGCTTCCCTGGGGACGAGCAGTACTTC	CASSFPGDEQYF
TRBV7-9	NA	TRBD2	TRBJ2-1	TGTGCCAGCAGGTTAAAATCCCTTTTAGCGGGAGGGACCTACAATGAGCAGTTCTTC	CASRLKSLLAGGTYNEQFF
TRBV14	NA	TRBD2	TRBJ2-3	TGTGCCAGCAGCCAAGAGAGGTGGCGGGAGAGCCATACGCAGTATTTT	CASSQERWRESHTQYF